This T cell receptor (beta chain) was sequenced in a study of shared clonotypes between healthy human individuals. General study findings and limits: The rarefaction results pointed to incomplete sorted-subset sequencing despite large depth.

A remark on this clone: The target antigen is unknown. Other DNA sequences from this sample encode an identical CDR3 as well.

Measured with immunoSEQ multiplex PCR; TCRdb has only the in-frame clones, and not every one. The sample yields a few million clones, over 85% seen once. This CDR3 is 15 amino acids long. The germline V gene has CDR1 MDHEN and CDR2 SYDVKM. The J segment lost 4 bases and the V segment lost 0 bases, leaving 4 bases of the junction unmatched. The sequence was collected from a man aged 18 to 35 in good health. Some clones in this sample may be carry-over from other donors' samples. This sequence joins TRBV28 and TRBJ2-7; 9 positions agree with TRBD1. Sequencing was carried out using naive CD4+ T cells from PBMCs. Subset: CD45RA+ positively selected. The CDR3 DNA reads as TGTGCCAGCAGTTTATGGGGACAGGGAACTTACGAGCAGTACTTC. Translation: CASSLWGQGTYEQYF. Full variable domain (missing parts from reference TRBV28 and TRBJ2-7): DVKVTQSSRYLVKRTGEKVFLECVQDMDHENMFWYRQDPGLGLRLIYFSYDVKMKEKGDIPEGYSVSREKKERFSLILESASTNQTSMYLCASSLWGQGTYEQYFGPGTRLTVT.